The text below deals with one T cell receptor beta chain. Its antigen remains unidentified. TCRdb ran MiXCR on the reads and lists one entry per CDR3 protein. The sample consists of just over 450,000 distinct CDR3 sequences, more than 40% of them appearing once. The germline CDR1 and CDR2 sequences are SGHVT and SQSDAQ. The CDR3 is 12 amino acids. Trimming took 5 bases from V and 8 from J; bases not matched to a gene: 5. The record originates from a study of T cell repertoires in cytomegalovirus infection. The sample in question was cultured PBMCs, obtained from culture after CMV antigen stimulation. The chain uses TRBV7-4 and TRBJ1-2; TRBD1 agrees at 7 bases. The TCR comes from a human donor in good health (CMV status not recorded). Some clones in this sample may be carry-over from other donors' samples. In DNA form, the CDR3 reads TGTGCCAGCAGCAAGCAGGGGGTGGGCTACACCTTC. It codes for CASSKQGVGYTF. The full variable domain, with the rest looked up from reference TRBV7-4 and TRBJ1-2, is GAGVSQSPRYKVAKRGRDVALRCDSISGHVTLYWYRQTLGQGSEVLTYSQSDAQRDKSGRPSGRFSAERPERSVSTLKIQRTEQGDSAVYLCASSKQGVGYTFGSGTRLTVV.